This TCR beta chain was observed in a study of cytomegalovirus exposure and HLA in healthy donors. General study findings and limits: As a later analysis revealed, most CMV-associated TCR beta chains appeared HLA-restricted. Analyses of presence/absence relied on an assumption of roughly uniform sequencing depth across donors.

The PCR employed 60 Vbeta primers together with 13 Jbeta primers. Profiling relied on immunoSEQ multiplex PCR, and the TCRdb table lists in-frame clones only, not all of them. The profile shows hundreds of thousands of clones, 70% to 80% of them singletons. This clone showed up just a few times. Its antigen is not identified. Germline assignment: CDR1 GTSNPN and CDR2 SVGIG (reference sequence). The CDR3 extends over 15 amino acids. The V and J ends lost 0 bases and 7 bases respectively, with 18 bases between them. The sequenced sample was PBMCs. The TCR sequence derives from a girl aged 2 to 10 in good health and CMV-seronegative. V and J are TRBV30 and TRBJ1-2; TRBD1 might be the D (5 bases). Here the CDR3 DNA reads TGTGCCTGGAGTGTACTGGGTGCGGGGGAGCGTGGCTACACCTTC. Encoded protein: CAWSVLGAGERGYTF. The whole variable domain, filled in from reference TRBV30 and TRBJ1-2, reads SQTIHQWPATLVQPVGSPLSLECTVEGTSNPNLYWYRQAAGRGLQLLFYSVGIGQISSEVPQNLSASRPQDRQFILSSKKLLLSDSGFYLCAWSVLGAGERGYTFGSGTRLTVV.